These T cell receptor beta chains were read from a single sample in a study of blood T cell repertoires in COVID-19. The assay was immunoSEQ multiplex PCR, and TCRdb's table has in-frame clones only and misses some. The repertoire holds about 250,000 clones, with over 65% as singletons. The sample consisted of peripheral blood. These receptors were taken from a woman older than 75 with acute or convalescent COVID-19. Each CDR3 is given with its conserved first and last residue.

cdr3_aa v_call
CAIASGVSYEQYF TRBV10-3
CASSSATGTGTSPLHF TRBV19
CASSYRDRVNTEAFF TRBV13
CASSLGRTVNTEAFF TRBV5-1
CASIRGQGQGGYTF TRBV19
CASSLGAAGGLTDTQYF TRBV5-1
CASSAGVYEQYF TRBV2
CASSAGLVPSETQYF TRBV9
CASGVGKNYGYTF TRBV12-3/TRBV12-4
CASSLERTFYNEQFF TRBV5-6